These T cell receptor beta chains were read from a single sample in a study of OX40 agonist ivuxolimab in advanced cancers. This table comes from immunoSEQ multiplex PCR, and its TCRdb copy is limited to in-frame clones, with some not included. This repertoire shows about 75,000 clones, 90% found once; its top ten account for 0.3% to 0.4%. Here the sequenced sample was CD4+ or CD8+ T cells sorted from blood, taken in a trial of the OX40 agonist ivuxolimab. These receptors all stem from an adult with an advanced solid tumor such as melanoma, head and neck, liver or kidney cancer. Each CDR3 is given with its conserved first and last residue. Fields, in order: clone size, D gene, V gene, J gene, CDR3 protein, CDR3 DNA. A D gene is named only where the DNA matches it firmly. Only some rows state a clone size, as once, few, many or a class for expanded clones.

clone_size: -
d_call: TRBD1
v_call: TRBV18
j_call: TRBJ2-5
cdr3_aa: CASSPLTGTGAQETQYF
cdr3_nt: TGTGCCAGCTCACCACTTACCGGGACAGGGGCACAAGAGACCCAGTACTTC

clone_size: few
d_call: TRBD2
v_call: TRBV27
j_call: TRBJ2-5
cdr3_aa: CASSLGLAGGGKTQYF
cdr3_nt: TGTGCCAGCAGTTTAGGGCTAGCGGGAGGCGGGAAGACCCAGTACTTC

clone_size: -
d_call: -
v_call: TRBV19
j_call: TRBJ1-1
cdr3_aa: CASSIGLGANTEAFF
cdr3_nt: TGTGCCAGTAGTATAGGACTGGGGGCCAACACTGAAGCTTTCTTT

clone_size: -
d_call: TRBD1
v_call: TRBV27
j_call: TRBJ1-2
cdr3_aa: CASSFSGGYGYTF
cdr3_nt: TGTGCCAGCAGTTTTTCAGGGGGCTATGGCTACACCTTC

clone_size: -
d_call: TRBD1
v_call: TRBV4-3
j_call: TRBJ2-7
cdr3_aa: CASSQVGGDRGRYEQYF
cdr3_nt: TGCGCCAGCAGCCAAGTCGGGGGGGACAGGGGGCGATACGAGCAGTACTTC

clone_size: -
d_call: -
v_call: TRBV5-8
j_call: TRBJ2-7
cdr3_aa: CASSWNSYEQYF
cdr3_nt: TGTGCCAGCAGCTGGAACTCCTACGAGCAGTACTTC

clone_size: -
d_call: TRBD1
v_call: TRBV28
j_call: TRBJ1-5
cdr3_aa: CASSPRGTGVGQPQHF
cdr3_nt: TGTGCCAGCAGCCCCCGCGGGACAGGAGTCGGACAGCCCCAGCATTTT

clone_size: -
d_call: -
v_call: TRBV4-2
j_call: TRBJ2-5
cdr3_aa: CASSLKGIQETQYF
cdr3_nt: TGTGCCAGCAGCCTAAAGGGGATCCAAGAGACCCAGTACTTC

clone_size: -
d_call: -
v_call: TRBV5-1
j_call: TRBJ2-3
cdr3_aa: CASSWGGQPDTQYF
cdr3_nt: TGCGCCAGCAGCTGGGGGGGACAGCCAGATACGCAGTATTTT

clone_size: -
d_call: -
v_call: TRBV7-2
j_call: TRBJ2-2
cdr3_aa: CASSFLGLDTGELFF
cdr3_nt: TGTGCCAGCAGCTTCTTGGGGTTGGACACCGGGGAGCTGTTTTTT

clone_size: -
d_call: -
v_call: TRBV25-1
j_call: TRBJ1-5
cdr3_aa: CASGDGNQPQHF
cdr3_nt: TGTGCCAGCGGGGATGGCAATCAGCCCCAGCATTTT

clone_size: -
d_call: -
v_call: TRBV27
j_call: TRBJ2-3
cdr3_aa: CASSLLGAVKGDTQYF
cdr3_nt: TGTGCCAGCAGTTTGTTAGGGGCTGTGAAGGGAGATACGCAGTATTTT

clone_size: -
d_call: -
v_call: TRBV7-9
j_call: TRBJ1-2
cdr3_aa: CASSLASGQINYGYTF
cdr3_nt: TGTGCCAGCAGCTTAGCTTCAGGACAGATAAACTATGGCTACACCTTC

clone_size: -
d_call: -
v_call: TRBV6-1
j_call: TRBJ2-1
cdr3_aa: CASRVNRVGNEQFF
cdr3_nt: TGTGCCAGCAGGGTTAACAGGGTTGGAAATGAGCAGTTCTTC

clone_size: once
d_call: -
v_call: TRBV30
j_call: TRBJ1-5
cdr3_aa: CAWSVAGGNNQPQHF
cdr3_nt: TGTGCCTGGAGTGTGGCGGGAGGGAACAATCAGCCCCAGCATTTT

clone_size: once
d_call: -
v_call: TRBV7-2
j_call: TRBJ1-1
cdr3_aa: CASSHRGPNTEAFF
cdr3_nt: TGTGCCAGCAGCCATCGGGGGCCGAACACTGAAGCTTTCTTT

clone_size: -
d_call: TRBD1
v_call: TRBV28
j_call: TRBJ1-5
cdr3_aa: CATQGDSINQPQHF
cdr3_nt: TGTGCCACCCAGGGGGACAGCATCAATCAGCCCCAGCATTTT

clone_size: -
d_call: TRBD2
v_call: TRBV19
j_call: TRBJ2-1
cdr3_aa: CASSTGLAGANEQFF
cdr3_nt: TGTGCCAGTAGTACCGGACTAGCGGGAGCGAATGAGCAGTTCTTC

clone_size: -
d_call: -
v_call: TRBV14
j_call: TRBJ2-4
cdr3_aa: CASSQVGQGKNIQYF
cdr3_nt: TGTGCCAGCAGCCAAGTAGGGCAGGGTAAAAACATTCAGTACTTC

clone_size: -
d_call: TRBD1
v_call: TRBV10-1
j_call: TRBJ2-7
cdr3_aa: CASKGASSYEQYF
cdr3_nt: TGCGCCAGCAAGGGGGCCAGCTCCTACGAGCAGTACTTC

clone_size: -
d_call: -
v_call: TRBV29-1
j_call: TRBJ2-1
cdr3_aa: CSVETGETRNEQFF
cdr3_nt: TGCAGCGTTGAAACCGGGGAGACCCGCAATGAGCAGTTCTTC

clone_size: -
d_call: TRBD2
v_call: TRBV29-1
j_call: TRBJ2-1
cdr3_aa: CSVAPGTSRNEQFF
cdr3_nt: TGCAGCGTTGCCCCCGGGACTAGCAGGAATGAGCAGTTCTTC

clone_size: once
d_call: -
v_call: TRBV9
j_call: TRBJ1-6
cdr3_aa: CASSPIDTNSPLHF
cdr3_nt: TGTGCCAGCAGCCCCATAGATACCAATTCACCCCTCCACTTT